This TCR beta chain was documented in a study of post-analysis software for immune sequencing data. Libraries were made from TCR beta cDNA, and they carried unique molecular identifiers. TCRdb fed the PCR reads into MiXCR, producing one record per CDR3 protein. Among about 820,000 distinct CDR3 sequences listed, about 50% were seen once. This receptor was taken from a girl aged 10-17 years with multiple sclerosis. Sequencing was carried out using blood.

The CDR3 DNA reads as TGCGCCAGCAGCTTGGTCGGGGGCGAGCAGTACTCTAGCACAGATACGCAGTATTTT. It translates to CASSLVGGEQYSSTDTQYF. The rearrangement links TRBV5-1 to TRBJ2-3; D could derive from TRBD1 or TRBD2 (6 bases each). This CDR3 region has 19 residues. The V end was cut by 0 bases, the J end by 0 bases, with 20 bases between. Germline V gene data show CDR1 as SGHRS and CDR2 as YFSETQ.